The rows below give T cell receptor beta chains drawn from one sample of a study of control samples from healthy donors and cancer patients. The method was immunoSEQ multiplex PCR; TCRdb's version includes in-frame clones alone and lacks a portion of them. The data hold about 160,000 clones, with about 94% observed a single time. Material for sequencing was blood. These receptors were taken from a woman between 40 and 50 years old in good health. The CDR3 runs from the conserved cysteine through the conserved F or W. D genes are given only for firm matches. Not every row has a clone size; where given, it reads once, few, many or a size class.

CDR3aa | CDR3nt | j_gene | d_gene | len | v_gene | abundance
CASTFQGGTITGELFF | TGCGCCAGCACTTTTCAGGGCGGAACAATCACCGGGGAGCTGTTTTTT | TRBJ2-2 | NA | 16 | TRBV5-1 | few
CASRQVNYGYTF | TGTGCCAGCAGGCAGGTGAACTATGGCTACACCTTC | TRBJ1-2 | NA | 12 | TRBV12-3/TRBV12-4 | once
CASSLAGESTDTQYF | TGTGCTAGCAGCTTAGCCGGGGAGAGCACAGATACGCAGTATTTT | TRBJ2-3 | NA | 15 | TRBV7-7 | NA
CASSQDLGRPNYGYTF | TGCGCCAGCAGCCAAGATCTGGGACGGCCAAACTATGGCTACACCTTC | TRBJ1-2 | NA | 16 | TRBV4-3 | NA
CASSLEPTPIYEQYF | TGTGCCAGCAGCTTGGAGCCGACACCTATCTACGAGCAGTACTTC | TRBJ2-7 | NA | 15 | TRBV5-5 | once
CSVKRGVGYSYNEQFF | TGCAGCGTGAAAAGAGGGGTAGGGTACTCCTACAATGAGCAGTTCTTC | TRBJ2-1 | NA | 16 | TRBV29-1 | NA
CASSVDVHVNSYNEQFF | TGTGCCAGCAGCGTAGACGTCCATGTCAACTCCTACAATGAGCAGTTCTTC | TRBJ2-1 | NA | 17 | TRBV9 | NA
CANGQESSGANVLTF | TGTGCCAACGGACAGGAGAGCTCTGGGGCCAACGTCCTGACTTTC | TRBJ2-6 | TRBD1 | 15 | TRBV10-3 | NA
CASSSYLEQYF | TGTGCCAGCAGCAGTTACCTGGAGCAGTACTTC | TRBJ2-7 | NA | 11 | TRBV11-2 | few
CASSLGAGRGQPQHF | TGTGCCAGCAGCTTAGGTGCAGGGCGAGGTCAGCCCCAGCATTTT | TRBJ1-5 | NA | 15 | TRBV11-2 | few
CAIRQGTYTDTQYF | TGTGCCATCAGGCAGGGAACTTACACAGATACGCAGTATTTT | TRBJ2-3 | NA | 14 | TRBV10-3 | NA
CASSLWRGAQGYTF | TGTGCCAGCAGCTTATGGCGGGGGGCGCAGGGCTACACCTTC | TRBJ1-2 | NA | 14 | TRBV7-2 | NA
CAISESSEYGYTF | TGTGCCATCAGTGAGTCGTCGGAGTATGGCTACACCTTC | TRBJ1-2 | NA | 13 | TRBV10-3 | NA
CASSGTGEATNEKLFF | TGTGCCAGTAGTGGGACAGGGGAGGCAACTAATGAAAAACTGTTTTTT | TRBJ1-4 | TRBD1 | 16 | TRBV19 | NA
CASSYPLGLLQETQYF | TGTGCCAGCAGTTACCCACTGGGACTATTACAAGAGACCCAGTACTTC | TRBJ2-5 | TRBD2 | 16 | TRBV6-2/TRBV6-3 | NA
CASSTYNSPLHF | TGTGCCAGCAGCACATATAATTCACCCCTCCACTTT | TRBJ1-6 | NA | 12 | TRBV12-3/TRBV12-4 | NA
CASSFDRSSYNEQFF | TGTGCCAGCAGTTTCGACAGGAGCTCCTACAATGAGCAGTTCTTC | TRBJ2-1 | NA | 15 | TRBV27 | NA
CASSGTGVNSPLHF | TGCGCCAGCAGCGGGACAGGGGTTAATTCACCCCTCCACTTT | TRBJ1-6 | TRBD1 | 14 | TRBV5-1 | NA
CASSSGLAGGPSVETQYF | TGTGCCAGCAGCTCGGGACTAGCGGGGGGACCCTCGGTAGAGACCCAGTACTTC | TRBJ2-5 | TRBD2 | 18 | TRBV7-2 | NA
CASSVVGWIFTDTQYF | TGTGCCAGCAGCGTAGTAGGGTGGATATTCACAGATACGCAGTATTTT | TRBJ2-3 | NA | 16 | TRBV9 | NA
CASSLTSGTDTQYF | TGTGCCAGCAGCTTGACTAGCGGGACAGATACGCAGTATTTT | TRBJ2-3 | TRBD2 | 14 | TRBV7-2 | NA
CASSLTSGGAIDTQYF | TGTGCCAGCAGCTTGACTAGCGGGGGGGCCATAGATACGCAGTATTTT | TRBJ2-3 | TRBD2 | 16 | TRBV7-7 | NA
CASSSLQTGGAETQYF | TGTGCCAGCAGCTCCCTCCAGACAGGGGGTGCAGAGACCCAGTACTTC | TRBJ2-5 | TRBD1 | 16 | TRBV7-8 | NA
CASSLDRGSGELFF | TGTGCCAGCAGCTTGGACAGAGGTTCCGGGGAGCTGTTTTTT | TRBJ2-2 | NA | 14 | TRBV11-3 | NA
CASSLAVASGLYEQYF | TGTGCCAGCAGCTTAGCGGTGGCTAGCGGGTTATACGAGCAGTACTTC | TRBJ2-7 | TRBD2 | 16 | TRBV7-9 | once
CASSQETLLGGKQHF | TGCGCCAGCAGCCAAGAGACGTTGTTGGGCGGGAAGCAGCACTTC | TRBJ2-7 | NA | 15 | TRBV4-1 | NA
CASSQLMGPYEQYF | TGCGCCAGCAGCCAATTGATGGGACCCTACGAGCAGTACTTC | TRBJ2-7 | NA | 14 | TRBV4-1 | NA
CASMWTGLAGGGAQYF | TGCGCCAGCATGTGGACCGGGCTAGCGGGAGGAGGGGCCCAGTACTTC | TRBJ2-5 | TRBD2 | 16 | TRBV5-1 | NA
CASSQKGVTSGANVLTF | TGTGCCAGCAGCCAAAAAGGGGTGACCTCTGGGGCCAACGTCCTGACTTTC | TRBJ2-6 | NA | 17 | TRBV3-1/TRBV3-2 | NA
CASSPGQNTEAFF | TGTGCCAGCTCACCAGGCCAGAACACTGAAGCTTTCTTT | TRBJ1-1 | NA | 13 | TRBV18 | once